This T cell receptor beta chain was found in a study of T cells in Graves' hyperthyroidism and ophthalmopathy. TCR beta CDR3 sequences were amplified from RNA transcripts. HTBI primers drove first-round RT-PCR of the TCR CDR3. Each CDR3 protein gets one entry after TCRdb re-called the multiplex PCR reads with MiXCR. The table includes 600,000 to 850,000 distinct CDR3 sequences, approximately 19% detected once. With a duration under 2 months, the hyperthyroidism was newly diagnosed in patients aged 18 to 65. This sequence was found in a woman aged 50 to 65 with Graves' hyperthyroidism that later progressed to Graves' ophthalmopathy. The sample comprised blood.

The CDR3 sequence: CASLAGGNSYEQYF. CDR3 bases: TGTGCCAGCCTAGCGGGGGGAAACTCCTACGAGCAGTACTTC. This sequence joins TRBV2 and TRBJ2-7, with TRBD2 matching over 11 bases. The CDR3 sequence is 14 residues long. Germline V gene sequence: CDR1 SNHLY, CDR2 FYNNEI. V gave up 8 bases and J gave up 0 bases; unmatched junction bases: 3.